This T cell receptor (beta chain) was identified in a study of graft-versus-host responses after intestinal transplantation. Overall study: Once they had received anti-thymocyte globulin induction, all recipients took tacrolimus and steroids for approximately 3 years.

Researchers processed graft tissue to release intraepithelial and lamina propria lymphocytes. Generated by immunoSEQ multiplex PCR, the TCRdb table keeps only in-frame clones and is missing some. The table records roughly 19,000 clones, roughly 72% of them present only once. The CDR3 loop spans 16 amino acids. The V and J ends lost 4 bases and 0 bases respectively, with 11 bases between them. CDR1 and CDR2 (germline): SGHRS, YFSETQ. This specimen was ileum tissue, taken roughly 21 days after intestinal transplant. The rearrangement uses TRBV5-1 and TRBJ2-6, with a weak D call TRBD2 (5 bases). The source of this sequence is a human patient who received an intestinal transplant, so some T cells may come from the graft donor. This CDR3 is CASSERLSSGANVLTF. CDR3 in DNA: TGCGCCAGCAGCGAAAGACTAAGCTCTGGGGCCAACGTCCTGACTTTC.